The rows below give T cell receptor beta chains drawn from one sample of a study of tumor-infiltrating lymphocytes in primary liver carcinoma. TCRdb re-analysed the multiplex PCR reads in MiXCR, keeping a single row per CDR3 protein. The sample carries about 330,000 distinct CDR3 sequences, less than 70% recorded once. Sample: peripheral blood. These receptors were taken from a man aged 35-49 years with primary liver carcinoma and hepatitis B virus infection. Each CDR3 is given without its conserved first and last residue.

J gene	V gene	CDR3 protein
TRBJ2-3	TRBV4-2	ASSQDRFWGLADDDTQY
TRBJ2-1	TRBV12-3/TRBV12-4	ASSLRQQDNEQF
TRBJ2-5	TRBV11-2	ASSPPGAGAERETQY
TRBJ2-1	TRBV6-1	ASSESAGGYYNEQF
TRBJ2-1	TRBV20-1	SADPGASGRFYNEQF
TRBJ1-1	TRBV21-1	ASSKPWGRRNTEAF
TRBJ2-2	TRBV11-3	ASSLGRGLDTGALF
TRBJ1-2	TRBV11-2	ASSSNRGPYGYT
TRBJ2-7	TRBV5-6	AGSAGPGGRQY
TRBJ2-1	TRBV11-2	ANSLGGEQL
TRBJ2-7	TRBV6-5	ASQTGGQGEQY
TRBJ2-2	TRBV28	ASSASPFGELF
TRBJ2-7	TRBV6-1	ASSELQCLYEQY
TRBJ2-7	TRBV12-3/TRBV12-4	ASSPPGGSYEQY
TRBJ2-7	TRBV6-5	ASSYSIGSSYEQY
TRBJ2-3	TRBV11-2	ASSLAITSGSRYPQY
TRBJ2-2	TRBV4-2	ASSQDIIENTGELF
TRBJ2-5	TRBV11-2	TSSTPEGLRQTQY
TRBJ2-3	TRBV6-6	ASSYGTSGRALDTQY
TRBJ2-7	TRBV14	ASSQGGQGAAGQY
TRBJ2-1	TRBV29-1	SVGLGNNEQF
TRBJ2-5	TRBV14	ASSQDMSSGRTQY
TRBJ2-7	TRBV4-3	ASSQEWRSSYEQY
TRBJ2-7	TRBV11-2	ASSVPAGLNANEQY
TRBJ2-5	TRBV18	ASSPAGDETQY
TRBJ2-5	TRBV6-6	ASSDPEGRKTQY
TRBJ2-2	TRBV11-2	SSTNRSNNPGELF
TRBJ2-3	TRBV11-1	ARSLLGGSADTQY
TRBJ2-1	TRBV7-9	ASSGSTLAGGPNEQF
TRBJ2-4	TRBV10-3	AIRGTEENNQY
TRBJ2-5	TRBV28	ASSLILTGETSGAETQY
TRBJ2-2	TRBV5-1	ASKVHTGELF
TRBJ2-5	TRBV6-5	HSSYPKLGNHETQY
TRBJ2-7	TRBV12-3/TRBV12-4	ASSLASGTYEQC
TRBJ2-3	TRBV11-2	ASSARVAGGTDTQY
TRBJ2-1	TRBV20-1	SAMSANSYNEQF
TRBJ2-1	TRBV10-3	AISDRTGRREGSYNEQF
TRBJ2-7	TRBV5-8	ASSPGTGKKYEQY
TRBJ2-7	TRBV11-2	ANSFGYMGSYEQY
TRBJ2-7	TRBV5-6	ASSLMGWRAIEQY
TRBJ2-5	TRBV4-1	ASSQGLGQGQETQY